This T cell receptor beta chain stems from a study of blood T cell repertoires in COVID-19 (TCRdb year 2020). About the full investigation: The collaborator samples originated in the United States, Italy and Spain and spanned the acute and convalescent phases of COVID-19. The prospective study material was composed of cDNA or gDNA derived from T cells, B-cell-depleted T cells, or PBMCs. The dataset comprised deeply sampled blood TCRbeta repertoires from subjects exposed to, actively infected with, or recovered from COVID-19. The repertoires were released in a freely available public database meant as a resource for research on the immune response to SARS-CoV-2. The samples were drawn from the first 160 participants of the ongoing ImmuneRACE study and from 950 to 1,500 subjects provided by 6 global collaborators. Nearly every sample came with metadata listing a de-identified subject ID, COVID-19 status, age in years and sex. Where available, HLA class I and class II types were obtained from metadata supplied by the sample provider rather than from assay-based typing. What the research found in general, with its limitations: Clinical and demographic metadata were provided uncurated, with the amount varying by source and participant.

Samples from volunteer blood donors who had recovered from COVID-19 were contributed by a second Seattle source. Each collaborating institution followed its own protocols to collect whole blood in K2EDTA tubes. For TCRbeta analysis, collaborators shipped samples in one of three forms: frozen whole blood, isolated PBMCs, or DNA extracted from either of those sample types. As regards this clone: Its binding antigen is unknown. Per-nucleotide qualities are absent, and no much larger clonotype sits a single base away.

TCRbeta CDR3 regions were amplified from genomic DNA using the immunoSEQ Assay, a bias-controlled multiplex PCR. The study's processing was this. Within the assay, amplification of reference gene primers was used to estimate how many nucleated cells each sample contained. Sequence reads were collapsed and filtered to measure the absolute abundance of every unique TCRbeta CDR3 rearrangement. For each sample, productive Simpson clonality was calculated as the square root of Simpson's diversity index over productive rearrangements. TCRdb took over this immuneACCESS table, retaining in-frame rearrangements with V and J assigned. Such tables are incomplete; in checked studies, under half of the missing clones stem from an unresolved V gene, and the remainder is unexplained. The V and J calls and clone size come from that table; D and trimming were worked out from the DNA. The sample has hundreds of thousands of clones on record, roughly 87% of them singletons. The ten most abundant clones make up around 7.2% of the sample.

The CDR3 covers 16 residues, taking in both the cysteine and the phenylalanine. Of the read, only the CDR3 DNA is kept; its 48 bases are in frame from base 1. The V end loses 0 bases and the J end loses 6 bases, and a stretch of 19 bases separates them. For CDR1 and CDR2, the germline V gene lists SGHRS and YFSETQ. Input material: peripheral blood. The sequence joins TRBV5-1 to TRBJ2-7; the D gene cannot be resolved reliably. The source of this sequence is a man aged 55 to 70 who had recovered from COVID-19. The CDR3 reads as follows: CASSLGLRGAALEQYF. The DNA sequence is TGCGCCAGCAGCTTGGGACTCCGTGGAGCTGCCCTCGAGCAGTACTTC.